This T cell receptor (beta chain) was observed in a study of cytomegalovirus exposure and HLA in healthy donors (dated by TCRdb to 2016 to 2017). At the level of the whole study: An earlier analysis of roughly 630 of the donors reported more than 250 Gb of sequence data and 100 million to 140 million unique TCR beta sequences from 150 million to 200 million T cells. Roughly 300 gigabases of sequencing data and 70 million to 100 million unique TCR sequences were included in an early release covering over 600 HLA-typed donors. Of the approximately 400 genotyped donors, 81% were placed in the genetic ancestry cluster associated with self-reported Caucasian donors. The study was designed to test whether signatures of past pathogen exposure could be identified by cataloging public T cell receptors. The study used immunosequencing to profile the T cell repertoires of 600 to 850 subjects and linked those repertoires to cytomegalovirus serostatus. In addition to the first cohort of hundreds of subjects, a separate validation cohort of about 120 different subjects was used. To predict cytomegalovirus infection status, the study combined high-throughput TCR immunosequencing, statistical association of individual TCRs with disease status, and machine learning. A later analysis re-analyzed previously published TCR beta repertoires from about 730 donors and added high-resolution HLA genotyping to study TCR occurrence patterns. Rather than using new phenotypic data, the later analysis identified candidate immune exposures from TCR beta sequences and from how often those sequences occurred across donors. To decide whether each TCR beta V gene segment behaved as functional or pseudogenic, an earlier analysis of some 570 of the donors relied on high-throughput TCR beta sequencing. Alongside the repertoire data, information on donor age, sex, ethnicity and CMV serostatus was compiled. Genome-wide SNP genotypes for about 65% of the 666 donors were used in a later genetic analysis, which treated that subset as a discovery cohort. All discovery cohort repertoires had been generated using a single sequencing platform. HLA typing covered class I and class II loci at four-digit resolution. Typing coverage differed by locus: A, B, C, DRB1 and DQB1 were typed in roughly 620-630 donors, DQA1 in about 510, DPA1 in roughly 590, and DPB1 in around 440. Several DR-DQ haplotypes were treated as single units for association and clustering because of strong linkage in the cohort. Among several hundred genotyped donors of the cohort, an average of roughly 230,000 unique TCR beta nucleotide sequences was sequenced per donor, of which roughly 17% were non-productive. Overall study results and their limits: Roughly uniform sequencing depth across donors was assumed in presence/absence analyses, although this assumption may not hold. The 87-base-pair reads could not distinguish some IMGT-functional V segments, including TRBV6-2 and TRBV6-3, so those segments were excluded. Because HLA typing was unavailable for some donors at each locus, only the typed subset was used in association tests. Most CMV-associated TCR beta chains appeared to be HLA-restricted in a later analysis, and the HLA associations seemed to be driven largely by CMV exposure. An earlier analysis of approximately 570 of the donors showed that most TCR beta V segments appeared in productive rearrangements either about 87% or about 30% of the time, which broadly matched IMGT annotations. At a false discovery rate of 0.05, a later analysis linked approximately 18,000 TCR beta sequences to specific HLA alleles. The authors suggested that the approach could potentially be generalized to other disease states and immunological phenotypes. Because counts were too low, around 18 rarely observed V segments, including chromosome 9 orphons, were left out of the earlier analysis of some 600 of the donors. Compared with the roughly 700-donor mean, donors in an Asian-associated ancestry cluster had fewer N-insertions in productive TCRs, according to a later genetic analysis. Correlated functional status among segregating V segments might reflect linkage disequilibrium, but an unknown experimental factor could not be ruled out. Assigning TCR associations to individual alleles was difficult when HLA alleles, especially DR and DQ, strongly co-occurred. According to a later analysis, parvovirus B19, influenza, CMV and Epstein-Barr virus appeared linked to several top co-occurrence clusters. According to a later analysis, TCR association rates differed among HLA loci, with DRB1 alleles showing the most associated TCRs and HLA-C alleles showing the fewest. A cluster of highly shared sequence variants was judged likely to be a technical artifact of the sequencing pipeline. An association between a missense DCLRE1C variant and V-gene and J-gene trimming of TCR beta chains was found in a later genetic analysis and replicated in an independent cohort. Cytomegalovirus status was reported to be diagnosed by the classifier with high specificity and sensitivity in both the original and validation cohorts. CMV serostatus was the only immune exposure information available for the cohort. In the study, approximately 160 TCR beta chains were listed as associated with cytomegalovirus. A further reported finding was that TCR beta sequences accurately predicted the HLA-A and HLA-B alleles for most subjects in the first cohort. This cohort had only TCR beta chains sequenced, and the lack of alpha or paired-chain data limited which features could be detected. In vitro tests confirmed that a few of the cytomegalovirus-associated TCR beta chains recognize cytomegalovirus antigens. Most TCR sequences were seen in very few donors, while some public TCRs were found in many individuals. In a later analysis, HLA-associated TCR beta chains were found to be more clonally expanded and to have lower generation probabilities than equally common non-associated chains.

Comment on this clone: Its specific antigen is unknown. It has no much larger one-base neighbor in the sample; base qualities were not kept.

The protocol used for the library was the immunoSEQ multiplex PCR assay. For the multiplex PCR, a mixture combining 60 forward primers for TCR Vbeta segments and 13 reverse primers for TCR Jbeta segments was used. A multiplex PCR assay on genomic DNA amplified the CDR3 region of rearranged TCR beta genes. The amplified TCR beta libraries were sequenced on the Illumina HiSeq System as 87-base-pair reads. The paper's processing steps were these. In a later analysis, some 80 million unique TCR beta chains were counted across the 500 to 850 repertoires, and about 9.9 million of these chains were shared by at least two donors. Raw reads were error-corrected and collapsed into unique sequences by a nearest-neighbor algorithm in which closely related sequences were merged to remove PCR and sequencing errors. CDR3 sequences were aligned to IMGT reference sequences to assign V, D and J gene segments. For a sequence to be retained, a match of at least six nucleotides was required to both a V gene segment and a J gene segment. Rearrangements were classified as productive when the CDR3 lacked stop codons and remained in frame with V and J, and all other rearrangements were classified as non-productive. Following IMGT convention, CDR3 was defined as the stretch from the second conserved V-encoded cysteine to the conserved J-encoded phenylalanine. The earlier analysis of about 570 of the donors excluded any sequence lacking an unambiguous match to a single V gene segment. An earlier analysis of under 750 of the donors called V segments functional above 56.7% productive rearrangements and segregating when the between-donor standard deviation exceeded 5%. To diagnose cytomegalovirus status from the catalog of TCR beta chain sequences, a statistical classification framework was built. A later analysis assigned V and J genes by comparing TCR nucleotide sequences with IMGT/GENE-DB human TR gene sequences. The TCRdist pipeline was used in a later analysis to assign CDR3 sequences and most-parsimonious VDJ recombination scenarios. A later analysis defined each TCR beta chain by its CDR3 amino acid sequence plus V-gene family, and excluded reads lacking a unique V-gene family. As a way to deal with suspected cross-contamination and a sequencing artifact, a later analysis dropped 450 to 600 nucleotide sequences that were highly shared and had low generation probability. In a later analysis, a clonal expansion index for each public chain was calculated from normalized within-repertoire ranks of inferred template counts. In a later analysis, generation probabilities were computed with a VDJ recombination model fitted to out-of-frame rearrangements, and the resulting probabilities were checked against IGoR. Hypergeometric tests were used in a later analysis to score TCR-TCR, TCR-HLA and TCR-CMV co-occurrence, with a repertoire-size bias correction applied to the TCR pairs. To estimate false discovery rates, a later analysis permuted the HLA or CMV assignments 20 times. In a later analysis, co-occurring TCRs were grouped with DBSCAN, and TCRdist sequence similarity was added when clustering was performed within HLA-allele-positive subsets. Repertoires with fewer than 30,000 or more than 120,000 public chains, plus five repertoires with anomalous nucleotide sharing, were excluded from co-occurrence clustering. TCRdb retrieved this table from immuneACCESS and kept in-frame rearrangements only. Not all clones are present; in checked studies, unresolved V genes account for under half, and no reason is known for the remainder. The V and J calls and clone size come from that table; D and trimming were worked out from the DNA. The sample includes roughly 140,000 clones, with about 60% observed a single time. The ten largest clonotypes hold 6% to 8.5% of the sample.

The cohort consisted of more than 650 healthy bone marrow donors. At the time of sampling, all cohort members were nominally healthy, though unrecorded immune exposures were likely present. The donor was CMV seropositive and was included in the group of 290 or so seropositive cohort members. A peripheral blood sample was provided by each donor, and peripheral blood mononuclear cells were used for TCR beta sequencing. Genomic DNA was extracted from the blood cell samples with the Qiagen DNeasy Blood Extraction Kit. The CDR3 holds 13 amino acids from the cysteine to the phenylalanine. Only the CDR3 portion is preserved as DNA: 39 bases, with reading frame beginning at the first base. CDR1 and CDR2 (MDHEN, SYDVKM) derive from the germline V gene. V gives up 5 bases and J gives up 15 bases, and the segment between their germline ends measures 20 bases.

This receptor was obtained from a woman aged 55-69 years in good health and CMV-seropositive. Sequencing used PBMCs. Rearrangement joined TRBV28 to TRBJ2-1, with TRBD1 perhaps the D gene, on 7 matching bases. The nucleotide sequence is TGTGCCAGCAGTCGCCGGAGGGGGCTACGGGCGTTCTTC. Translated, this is CASSRRRGLRAFF.